Listed below are T cell receptor beta chains from one sample, sequenced in a study of T cell responses to AZD1222 COVID-19 vaccine. Profiled with immunoSEQ multiplex PCR; TCRdb holds only in-frame clones, not every one. The sample yields approximately 100,000 clones, 86% seen once. Specimen: peripheral blood, collected on day 0 of AZD1222 vaccination. These receptors were collected from an adult in good health. The CDR3 runs from the conserved cysteine through the conserved F or W. The D gene is left open where the match is weak. Size is omitted from some rows. Given values are once, few, many or a class for expanded clones.

clone size | J gene | V gene | D gene | CDR3 length | CDR3 DNA | CDR3 protein
. | TRBJ2-3 | TRBV27 | . | 14 | TGTGCCAGCAGTTTAGTCCGCCAGACAGATACGCAGTATTTT | CASSLVRQTDTQYF
. | TRBJ1-2 | TRBV5-1 | . | 14 | TGCGCCAGCAGCTTGGCCGGGGCTAACTATGGCTACACCTTC | CASSLAGANYGYTF
few | TRBJ2-1 | TRBV18 | TRBD1 | 15 | TGTGCCAGCTCACCCCCCGGGACAGGGGCGGGTAGGCAGTTCTTC | CASSPPGTGAGRQFF
. | TRBJ1-6 | TRBV28 | . | 13 | TGTGCCAGCAGTTTCGGAGGGCACTCACCCCTCCACTTT | CASSFGGHSPLHF
. | TRBJ2-2 | TRBV2 | . | 16 | TGTGCCAGCAGAAAGGAGGGACAGATTGGCTCCGGGGAGCTGTTTTTT | CASRKEGQIGSGELFF
once | TRBJ2-6 | TRBV9 | TRBD2 | 15 | TGTGCCAGCAGCGTAGGGGGGGGTGGGGCCAACGTCCTGACTTTC | CASSVGGGGANVLTF
. | TRBJ2-4 | TRBV19 | TRBD1 | 16 | TGTGCCAGTAGTCCGGACCGGGACAGGGGTGGGAACATTCAGTACTTC | CASSPDRDRGGNIQYF
few | TRBJ2-3 | TRBV19 | . | 15 | TGTGCCAGTAGTCCCTTAGGGGGAGACGGGGATACGCAGTATTTT | CASSPLGGDGDTQYF
. | TRBJ1-5 | TRBV19 | TRBD1 | 15 | TGTGCCAGTACCATGGGACAGGGGGTGAATCAGCCCCAGCATTTT | CASTMGQGVNQPQHF
. | TRBJ1-6 | TRBV25-1 | TRBD1 | 15 | TGTGCCAGCAGTGAAGGGTTACAGGGGGCCTCACCCCTCCACTTT | CASSEGLQGASPLHF
. | TRBJ2-7 | TRBV7-9 | TRBD2 | 16 | TGTGCCAGCAGCTTATTAGCGGGAGAGGCAACCTACGAGCAGTACTTC | CASSLLAGEATYEQYF
. | TRBJ2-7 | TRBV28 | . | 14 | TGTGCCAGCAGTTCACCGGGAAACTCCTACGAGCAGTACTTC | CASSSPGNSYEQYF
once | TRBJ2-5 | TRBV6-5 | . | 15 | TGTGCCAGCAGTTTCACCGGGATGGGGCGAGAGACCCAGTACTTC | CASSFTGMGRETQYF
. | TRBJ2-2 | TRBV27 | . | 13 | TGTGCCAGCAGTTGGGCGAACACCGGGGAGCTGTTTTTT | CASSWANTGELFF
. | TRBJ2-7 | TRBV24-1 | . | 16 | TGTGCCACCAGTTCCGCTTTGGGCAGCCCCCCCTACGAGCAGTACTTC | CATSSALGSPPYEQYF
. | TRBJ1-3 | TRBV16 | . | 14 | TGTGCCAGCAGCCAATCGGGCAGTTATAACACCATATATTTT | CASSQSGSYNTIYF
. | TRBJ1-1 | TRBV7-2 | . | 14 | TGTGCCAGCAGCTCCTCTCGGGGGGTAACTGAAGCTTTCTTT | CASSSSRGVTEAFF
. | TRBJ2-7 | TRBV6-5 | . | 14 | TGTGCCAGCAGTTACTCGAAGCCTCGGGGCAAGCAGTACTTC | CASSYSKPRGKQYF
few | TRBJ2-2 | TRBV29-1 | . | 11 | TGCAGCGTTGGTTTCGGCGGGGAGCTGTTTTTT | CSVGFGGELFF
. | TRBJ1-5 | TRBV30 | . | 13 | TGTGCCTGGAGCCTCTCTTCCGATCAGCCCCAGCATTTT | CAWSLSSDQPQHF
. | TRBJ1-3 | TRBV20-1 | . | 12 | TGCAGTGCTAGTAGAAGGGGAAACACCATATATTTT | CSASRRGNTIYF
. | TRBJ1-1 | TRBV4-2 | . | 17 | TGTGCCAGCAGCCAAGGTAGTGCTCGGCAGCTGAACACTGAAGCTTTCTTT | CASSQGSARQLNTEAFF
. | TRBJ1-5 | TRBV7-2 | . | 13 | TGTGCCAGCGGCCTCAGGGGCAGGCAGCCCCAGCATTTT | CASGLRGRQPQHF
. | TRBJ2-3 | TRBV30 | TRBD2 | 16 | TGTGCCTGGAGTTGGGGGGCTAGCGGGAGTACAGATACGCAGTATTTT | CAWSWGASGSTDTQYF
. | TRBJ1-1 | TRBV6-5 | . | 15 | TGTGCCAGCAAACCGGTCGGACTGAAGAACACTGAAGCTTTCTTT | CASKPVGLKNTEAFF
. | TRBJ1-1 | TRBV2 | . | 15 | TGTGCCAGCAGTGACGAAAGGGGCCGTAACACTGAAGCTTTCTTT | CASSDERGRNTEAFF
. | TRBJ2-5 | TRBV7-3 | TRBD1 | 15 | TGTGCCAGCAGCTTAATTGGGACAGCCCAAGAGACCCAGTACTTC | CASSLIGTAQETQYF
. | TRBJ1-2 | TRBV20-1 | . | 11 | TGCAGCCCTGCCGTAGACTATGGCTACACCTTC | CSPAVDYGYTF
. | TRBJ1-1 | TRBV28 | TRBD1 | 12 | TGTGCCAGCAGTTTAGGGACAGGGGAAGCTTTCTTT | CASSLGTGEAFF
once | TRBJ2-1 | TRBV11-3 | . | 13 | TGTGCCAGCAGCTCGGGTGCGCACAATGAGCAGTTCTTC | CASSSGAHNEQFF
. | TRBJ1-3 | TRBV5-8 | . | 16 | TGTGCCAGCAGCCTAACTCGACAGGTCTCTGGAAACACCATATATTTT | CASSLTRQVSGNTIYF
few | TRBJ1-1 | TRBV29-1 | TRBD1 | 14 | TGCAGCGTTGAAACAGGGGGCGGCGGCACTGAAGCTTTCTTT | CSVETGGGGTEAFF
. | TRBJ2-5 | TRBV7-9 | . | 14 | TGTGCCAGCAGCTCATCCGGGAGAGGAGAGACCCAGTACTTC | CASSSSGRGETQYF
. | TRBJ2-4 | TRBV7-2 | . | 15 | TGTGCCAGCAGCTTGGGACACATAGCCAAAAACATTCAGTACTTC | CASSLGHIAKNIQYF
. | TRBJ1-4 | TRBV7-9 | TRBD1 | 15 | TGTGCCAGCAGCTTAGCTGACAGGGGAAGCGAAAAACTGTTTTTT | CASSLADRGSEKLFF
. | TRBJ1-1 | TRBV11-2 | . | 13 | TGTGCCAGCAGCTTAGGAAGGGCAGCGGCAGCTTTCTTT | CASSLGRAAAAFF
. | TRBJ2-1 | TRBV5-6 | . | 17 | TGTGCCAGCAGCTTGGAGTGGTACCTAGCAGGAATATATGAGCAGTTCTTC | CASSLEWYLAGIYEQFF
. | TRBJ2-2 | TRBV6-5 | . | 13 | TGTGCCAGCAGCCTTCCGGGCTCGAGGGAGCTGTTTTTT | CASSLPGSRELFF
. | TRBJ2-7 | TRBV13 | . | 13 | TGTGCCAGCAGCTCGTCCCCGATCTACGAGCAGTACTTC | CASSSSPIYEQYF
. | TRBJ1-3 | TRBV5-1 | . | 13 | TGCGCCAGCAGCCGGGACCCGCGAAACACCATATATTTT | CASSRDPRNTIYF
. | TRBJ1-2 | TRBV5-8 | TRBD1 | 14 | TGTGCCAGCAGCTTGAGGGGGCAGAGCTATGGCTACACCTTC | CASSLRGQSYGYTF
. | TRBJ1-4 | TRBV6-5 | TRBD1 | 14 | TGTGCCAGCAGTTACGGCAGGGGGGGTGAAAAACTGTTTTTT | CASSYGRGGEKLFF
. | TRBJ2-1 | TRBV28 | . | 13 | TGTGCCAGCAGAGGCGTCTCCTACAATGAGCAGTTCTTC | CASRGVSYNEQFF
. | TRBJ1-4 | TRBV5-6 | . | 18 | TGTGCCAGCAGCTTGGGTCCGCGCGTCGGTGCAACTAATGAAAAACTGTTTTTT | CASSLGPRVGATNEKLFF
. | TRBJ1-2 | TRBV28 | . | 14 | TGTGCCAGCAGTTTTTCCCCCCGGCAGGGGCGCTACACCTTC | CASSFSPRQGRYTF
. | TRBJ1-6 | TRBV19 | . | 17 | TGTGCCAGTAGTACCCTAGGGGGGCGCACCTATAATTCACCCCTCCACTTT | CASSTLGGRTYNSPLHF
. | TRBJ2-5 | TRBV4-3 | TRBD2 | 15 | TGCGCCAGCAGCCAAGATAGGCTAGCGGGAGAGACCCAGTACTTC | CASSQDRLAGETQYF
. | TRBJ1-3 | TRBV19 | . | 16 | TGTGCCAGTAGTTCATGGACGGGAATCTCTGGAAACACCATATATTTT | CASSSWTGISGNTIYF
. | TRBJ2-1 | TRBV6-5 | TRBD2 | 13 | TGTGCCAGCAGAATGGCGCCGGGGGGTGAGCAGTTCTTC | CASRMAPGGEQFF
. | TRBJ1-5 | TRBV2 | TRBD1 | 15 | TGTGCCAGCAGTGGGCTTCGACAGGGCAGACAGCCCCAGCATTTT | CASSGLRQGRQPQHF
. | TRBJ1-5 | TRBV4-1 | . | 13 | TGCGCCAGCAGCCAAGCTGAGGGTCAGCCCCAGCATTTT | CASSQAEGQPQHF
. | TRBJ2-7 | TRBV20-1 | . | 11 | TGCAGTGCACTACAGGGAAACGAGCAGTACTTC | CSALQGNEQYF
. | TRBJ2-3 | TRBV7-9 | TRBD1 | 18 | TGTGCCAGCAGCTTAGGGGCAGGGGGCATCGGAACGGCAGATACGCAGTATTTT | CASSLGAGGIGTADTQYF
few | TRBJ1-1 | TRBV29-1 | TRBD1 | 14 | TGCAGCGTGTTGGGACAGTTCATGAACACTGAAGCTTTCTTT | CSVLGQFMNTEAFF
. | TRBJ1-3 | TRBV5-4 | . | 16 | TGTGCCAGCAGCACGCAGGGGATTTCGTACGGAAACACCATATATTTT | CASSTQGISYGNTIYF
. | TRBJ2-6 | TRBV27 | . | 14 | TGTGCCAGCAGTTTAAAGTCTGGGGCCAACGTCCTGACTTTC | CASSLKSGANVLTF